This T cell receptor beta chain was identified during a study of Graves' ophthalmopathy and Graves' hyperthyroidism. Trimming left V 8 bases short and J 5 bases short, with 12 bases between. This CDR3 has 13 residues. CDR1 and CDR2 (germline): MGHDK, SYGVNS. General study findings and limits: Cross-validated, the 13-signature model showed 87.88%/81.08% sensitivity/specificity, and 80%/75% in the test set.

Amplification of the TCR beta CDR3 regions used RNA transcripts (as template). HTBI primers primed a first-round RT-PCR, and a second-round multiplex PCR followed. Using its own MiXCR run on the multiplex PCR reads, TCRdb lists one record per CDR3 protein. The sample has almost 750,000 distinct CDR3 sequences, roughly 41% seen once. A note on this clonotype: What it recognizes is unknown.

CAS ≥3, NOSPECS ≥4, moderate-to-severe activity and duration under 3 months marked donors with ophthalmopathy. No donor had other autoimmune disease, uncontrolled infection, pregnancy or lactation. The receptor comes from an adult man with Graves' ophthalmopathy. This rearrangement joins TRBV25-1 to TRBJ2-2, with D hard to call. The sequencing input was peripheral blood. The CDR3 here is CASSPRQTGELFF. In DNA, the CDR3 is TGTGCCAGCTCACCACGACAAACCGGGGAGCTGTTTTTT.